The sequence of this T cell receptor beta chain was determined in a study of T cell responses to AZD1222 COVID-19 vaccine (TCRdb year 2021). With respect to the entire study: TCR sequencing was performed for 230 to 250 trial participants, of whom approximately 200 were given two doses of AZD1222 and some 26 were given two doses of MenACWY control vaccine. Trial participants were enrolled into age subgroups of 18-55, 56-69 and 70-plus years, which contained about 160, 30 and 59 TCR-sequenced participants, respectively. What the authors observed across the whole study: After two AZD1222 doses, both the breadth and the depth of spike-specific TCRs were significantly higher than at day 0 and than in MenACWY recipients. CD4 TCRs associated with the vaccine covered the entire spike protein, and the dominant responses were in regions 160-218 and 743-854. Nearly half of unique spike-specific TCRs reportedly recognized epitopes outside regions mutated in the B.1.351 and B.1.1.7 variants. In the small 56-69-year group, the increase in depth fell short of significance, most likely because of low power. Participants were mostly white British, with more females than males. The authors suggested clonal diversity may have been underestimated. Only a handful of AZD1222 recipients were SARS-CoV-2 seropositive at baseline, limiting conclusions about previously exposed vaccinees. Because no samples from the day 14 peak response were available, repertoires could be characterized only after the peak T cell response.

According to the study, the label for this sample's time point signals: about 28 days (+/-7) after the second vaccine dose. In light of the paper, this sample's treatment or condition label describes: meningococcal conjugate vaccine given as trial control. Samples from vaccinated people were obtained from the UK trials COV001 and COV002, which included a single-blind randomized controlled phase 2/3 trial of AZD1222 (ChAdOx1 nCoV-19) in healthy adults. For TCRbeta chain sequencing, PBMC samples were collected from trial participants at day 0 and at day 28 after the second dose. The CDR3 regions of human TCRbeta chains were analyzed by immunosequencing. In the source study's methods: Repertoire TCRs were matched against a reference library of SARS-CoV-2-specific TCRs generated with the MIRA antigen-specificity platform. Breadth was defined as the fraction of unique TCRs that were SARS-CoV-2-associated, and depth was defined as the fraction of total T cells that were SARS-CoV-2-associated. Using the MIRA data, every spike-specific TCR was mapped to the spike region that the TCR reacted to and assigned to either a CD4 or a CD8 class. Log10-transformed breadth and depth values were compared by one-way ANOVA with Sidak's multiple comparisons tests. TCRdb carries this immuneACCESS record with in-frame sequences only. Its versions omit some clonotypes, under half of them owing to an unresolved V gene in the studies checked, with the rest unexplained. The DNA gave D and trimming, while V, J and clone size come from that table. The sample data list under 150,000 clones, and 85% of these were observed just once. The ten largest clones capture 7.9% of the sample.

The CDR3 covers 13 residues, taking in both the cysteine and the phenylalanine. The only DNA kept is the CDR3, 39 bases in frame from the first base. According to the germline V gene (reference sequence), CDR1 reads LNHNV and CDR2 reads YYDKDF. V drops 3 bases and J drops 9 bases, leaving 12 bases in between. Note on this clone: Its antigen is not yet known. Nothing much larger sits one base from this clone, and base qualities are not available.

The TCR was taken from an adult who received the MenACWY meningococcal vaccine as a control. The sequences come from peripheral blood, collected 28 days after the second dose of the MenACWY control vaccine. The rearrangement joined TRBV15 to TRBJ2-1; perhaps TRBD1 is the D gene, with 8 bases matching. The sequenced DNA: TGTGCCACCAGCAGGGACAGGGAGGGTGAGCAGTTCTTC. This translates into CATSRDREGEQFF.